This T cell receptor beta chain derives from a study of T cell responses to AZD1222 COVID-19 vaccine. Worth noting for this clone: Its antigen is still unknown.

Using immunoSEQ multiplex PCR, the repertoire was profiled, and TCRdb retains in-frame clones only, with some absent. The table includes some 140,000 clones, about 92% detected once. General study findings and limits: Clonal diversity was possibly underestimated, and the donors were mostly white British, with more females. Targeting of unmutated variant regions was reportedly seen in nearly half of spike-specific TCRs.

From germline, CDR1 is SGHNT and CDR2 YENEEA. Trimming removed 3 bases at V and 4 bases at J, with 6 bases between. The CDR3 loop spans 12 amino acids. The material was peripheral blood, obtained on day 0 of AZD1222 vaccination. The chain carries TRBV11-3 and TRBJ1-1, with D uncertain. The receptor was derived from an adult in good health. The CDR3 region is CASSFGATEAFF. Here the CDR3 DNA reads TGTGCCAGCAGCTTCGGTGCCACTGAAGCTTTCTTT.